The 5 T cell receptor beta chains below all came from one sample that was sequenced in a study of T cells expressing NK-cell markers. From the 5' RACE reads, TCRdb lists one entry per CDR3 protein and no DNA. The sample holds about 260,000 distinct CDR3 sequences. Sample: blood T cells: a sorted CD56 or NKG2C T cell subset, CD4+ or CD8+ T cells, or bulk PBMC T cells (not recorded which). Receptors were obtained from a woman between 18 and 75 years old in good health.

V is TRBV20-1 and J is TRBJ2-3; TCRdb's D call, TRBD2, is unchecked because there is no DNA. The germline V gene has CDR1 DFQATT and CDR2 SNEGSKA (reference sequence). The CDR3 runs to 16 residues. This CDR3 is CSARSRLAVPPFTQYF.

The V call is TRBV7-2, the J call TRBJ2-7; lacking DNA, the TRBD1 call made by TCRdb goes unchecked. From germline, CDR1 is SGHTA and CDR2 FQGNSA. The CDR3 runs 12 residues. This CDR3 reads CASSRDPDEQYF.

This chain links TRBV15 with TRBJ2-3; TCRdb selects TRBD2, and the lack of DNA leaves this call unchecked. This CDR3 contains 16 residues. CDR1 is LNHNV and CDR2 is YYDKDF in the germline V gene (reference sequence). The CDR3 sequence: CATSREVAGNTDTQYF.

This sequence joins TRBV7-9 and TRBJ1-1. The germline CDR1 and CDR2 sequences are SEHNR and FQNEAQ (reference sequence). The CDR3 is made up of 15 amino acids. The CDR3 is CASSPSVWRRTEAFF.

The rearrangement uses TRBV20-1 and TRBJ2-1; TCRdb selects TRBD2, and the lack of DNA leaves this call unchecked. The CDR3 spans 15 residues. Per germline, CDR1 DFQATT and CDR2 SNEGSKA (reference sequence). The CDR3 region is CSARPGLGFYNEQFF.